Listed below are T cell receptor beta chains from one sample, sequenced in a study of blood T cell repertoires in COVID-19. Profiling relied on immunoSEQ multiplex PCR, and the TCRdb table lists in-frame clones only, not all of them. The sample lists 200,000 to 300,000 clones, nearly 95% occurring once. Sequenced input: peripheral blood. Every receptor here comes from a man under 40 with COVID-19, enrolled during active disease. Each CDR3 is given with its conserved first and last residue. D genes are given only for firm matches. The size field is filled for only some rows; it gives once, few, many or a size class.

clone_size,j_call,d_call,v_call,cdr3_nt,cdr3_aa
-,TRBJ1-1,-,TRBV9,TGTGCCAGCAGCGTAGACGGAAGGGGGAACACTGAAGCTTTCTTT,CASSVDGRGNTEAFF
-,TRBJ1-4,TRBD1,TRBV2,TGTGCCAGCAGTCCCGGGACAGGGTTAGATGAAAAACTGTTTTTT,CASSPGTGLDEKLFF
-,TRBJ1-2,-,TRBV6-1,TGTGCCAGCAGTGAACCCCAGGGCGGGGTTGGCTACACCTTC,CASSEPQGGVGYTF
-,TRBJ1-5,-,TRBV28,TGTGCCAGCAGTACCGGCGGGGGTGGACAGCCCCAGCATTTT,CASSTGGGGQPQHF
-,TRBJ2-1,TRBD2,TRBV5-1,TGCGCCAGCAGCTCCCTGGTTAGCGGGGGAGGGGCTGAGCAGTTCTTC,CASSSLVSGGGAEQFF
-,TRBJ2-3,TRBD2,TRBV11-1,TGTGCCAGCAGCGTGTGGACTAGCGGAAACACAGATACGCAGTATTTT,CASSVWTSGNTDTQYF
-,TRBJ1-2,TRBD1,TRBV5-1,TGCGCCAGCAGCTCCGGGACAGGGGATGGCTACACCTTC,CASSSGTGDGYTF
-,TRBJ1-5,-,TRBV6-2/TRBV6-3,TGTGCCAGCAGTTATAACAGATATAGCAATCAGCCCCAGCATTTT,CASSYNRYSNQPQHF
-,TRBJ2-2,-,TRBV5-4,TGTGCCAGCAGCCCGGCGACAGGGAACACCGGGGAGCTGTTTTTT,CASSPATGNTGELFF
once,TRBJ1-1,TRBD1,TRBV28,TGTGCCAGCAACCAACAGGGGATGGGGGACACTGAAGCTTTCTTT,CASNQQGMGDTEAFF
-,TRBJ2-3,TRBD1,TRBV19,TGTGCCAGTAGTATGCGGACAGGGAGCACAGATACGCAGTATTTT,CASSMRTGSTDTQYF
-,TRBJ2-5,-,TRBV12-3/TRBV12-4,TGTGCCAGCAGTCCCCGAACAGAAGAGACCCAGTACTTC,CASSPRTEETQYF
-,TRBJ1-5,TRBD1,TRBV6-5,TGTGCCAGCAATAACAGGGGTCAGCCCCAGCATTTT,CASNNRGQPQHF